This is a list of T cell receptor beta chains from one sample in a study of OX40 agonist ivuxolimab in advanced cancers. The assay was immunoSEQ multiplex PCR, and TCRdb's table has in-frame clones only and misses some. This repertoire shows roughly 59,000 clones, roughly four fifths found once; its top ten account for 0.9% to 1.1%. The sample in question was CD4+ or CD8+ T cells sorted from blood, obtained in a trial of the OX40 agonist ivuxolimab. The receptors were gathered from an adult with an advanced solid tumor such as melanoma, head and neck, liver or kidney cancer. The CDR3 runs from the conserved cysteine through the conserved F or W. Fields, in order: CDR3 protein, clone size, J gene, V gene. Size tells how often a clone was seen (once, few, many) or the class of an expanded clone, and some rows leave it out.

CDR3aa: CASGLAGTSYNEQFF
abundance: .
j_gene: TRBJ2-1
v_gene: TRBV9

CDR3aa: CASSPGTSIETQYF
abundance: .
j_gene: TRBJ2-5
v_gene: TRBV7-2

CDR3aa: CASVLVDQETQYF
abundance: .
j_gene: TRBJ2-5
v_gene: TRBV7-9

CDR3aa: CASSFGRTNNYGYTF
abundance: .
j_gene: TRBJ1-2
v_gene: TRBV5-6

CDR3aa: CASSLLETQTVGKTQYF
abundance: .
j_gene: TRBJ2-5
v_gene: TRBV5-1

CDR3aa: CASSLYGGQGYGYTF
abundance: .
j_gene: TRBJ1-2
v_gene: TRBV7-2

CDR3aa: CASSPLGAGSHTEAFF
abundance: .
j_gene: TRBJ1-1
v_gene: TRBV7-2

CDR3aa: CASSQEETGGAGELFF
abundance: .
j_gene: TRBJ2-2
v_gene: TRBV4-1

CDR3aa: CASSLSRRVNTGELFF
abundance: once
j_gene: TRBJ2-2
v_gene: TRBV7-9

CDR3aa: CAISESMKPGGPRSSYNEQFF
abundance: .
j_gene: TRBJ2-1
v_gene: TRBV10-3

CDR3aa: CASSPRVSGNTIYF
abundance: .
j_gene: TRBJ1-3
v_gene: TRBV2

CDR3aa: CASSLRQGWEAFF
abundance: few
j_gene: TRBJ1-1
v_gene: TRBV27

CDR3aa: CASSVDQAQEKLFF
abundance: .
j_gene: TRBJ1-4
v_gene: TRBV9

CDR3aa: CASSLGQGRGYEQYF
abundance: .
j_gene: TRBJ2-7
v_gene: TRBV27

CDR3aa: CASSFAGTSGGLDTQYF
abundance: .
j_gene: TRBJ2-3
v_gene: TRBV7-2

CDR3aa: CASSRASSGNTIYF
abundance: .
j_gene: TRBJ1-3
v_gene: TRBV2

CDR3aa: CASSGQGAWNTEAFF
abundance: .
j_gene: TRBJ1-1
v_gene: TRBV7-8

CDR3aa: CASSLREAGYGYTF
abundance: .
j_gene: TRBJ1-2
v_gene: TRBV6-6

CDR3aa: CASSPGPQETQYF
abundance: .
j_gene: TRBJ2-5
v_gene: TRBV5-1

CDR3aa: CASSQGGLDTEAFF
abundance: .
j_gene: TRBJ1-1
v_gene: TRBV4-2

CDR3aa: CASSLRILAGEETQYF
abundance: .
j_gene: TRBJ2-5
v_gene: TRBV5-8

CDR3aa: CASGQGVGTQYF
abundance: .
j_gene: TRBJ2-5
v_gene: TRBV6-1

CDR3aa: CASRQRNEQFF
abundance: .
j_gene: TRBJ2-1
v_gene: TRBV6-5

CDR3aa: CASSPGPRRGNTGELFF
abundance: .
j_gene: TRBJ2-2
v_gene: TRBV7-2

CDR3aa: CASSYVGGTYNEQFF
abundance: .
j_gene: TRBJ2-1
v_gene: TRBV6-6

CDR3aa: CASSPGQMNTEAFF
abundance: .
j_gene: TRBJ1-1
v_gene: TRBV7-2

CDR3aa: CASSDSSRELFF
abundance: .
j_gene: TRBJ2-2
v_gene: TRBV6-4

CDR3aa: CASSQLISGQGGEQYF
abundance: .
j_gene: TRBJ2-7
v_gene: TRBV5-1

CDR3aa: CASSLWTGARNTEAFF
abundance: once
j_gene: TRBJ1-1
v_gene: TRBV13

CDR3aa: CASSQKGDRNEKLFF
abundance: .
j_gene: TRBJ1-4
v_gene: TRBV4-3

CDR3aa: CASSSQGSNNYGYTF
abundance: .
j_gene: TRBJ1-2
v_gene: TRBV7-3

CDR3aa: CASSIEDRGQWETQYF
abundance: .
j_gene: TRBJ2-5
v_gene: TRBV19

CDR3aa: CAIRRSGTAVEAFF
abundance: few
j_gene: TRBJ1-1
v_gene: TRBV10-3

CDR3aa: CASSIEGRTGELFF
abundance: .
j_gene: TRBJ2-2
v_gene: TRBV19

CDR3aa: CASSQQETQYF
abundance: .
j_gene: TRBJ2-5
v_gene: TRBV6-6

CDR3aa: CASSQGWRNPTAGYTF
abundance: .
j_gene: TRBJ1-2
v_gene: TRBV4-1